This T cell receptor (beta chain) was identified during a study of blood T cell repertoires in COVID-19. Method: immunoSEQ multiplex PCR; TCRdb's copy keeps in-frame clones and lacks some. The table includes over 130,000 clones, 75% to 85% detected once. V lost 1 base to trimming and J lost 1 base; unmatched junction nucleotides: 4. The CDR3 contains 17 residues. Per the germline V gene, CDR1 is LGHNA and CDR2 is YNFKEQ. This receptor was obtained from a woman of 80 years or more with active or convalescent COVID-19. Material: peripheral blood. This chain joins TRBV4-2 and TRBJ2-5; 12 nucleotides align to TRBD2. The CDR3 DNA reads TGTGCCAGCAGCCAAGTCCGGACTAGCGGGGTCCAAGAGACCCAGTACTTC. This encodes CASSQVRTSGVQETQYF.